This T cell receptor (beta chain) derives from a study of blood T cell repertoires in COVID-19. TCRdb keeps only in-frame clones here, not all; method: immunoSEQ multiplex PCR. The repertoire holds roughly 200,000 clones, with more than 60% as singletons. This clone was observed a handful of times. V shed 4 bases and J shed 6 bases, with 10 bases lying between them. The CDR3 is 13 residues long. Per germline, CDR1 LGHDT and CDR2 YNNKEL (reference sequence). V usage is TRBV3-1 (or the pseudogene TRBV3-2) and J usage is TRBJ1-5; possible D gene TRBD1, 5 bases. The specimen was peripheral blood. This receptor was identified in a man aged 45-60 years who had recovered from COVID-19. The CDR3 loop is CASSPGLGQPQHF. CDR3 bases: TGTGCCAGCAGCCCAGGGTTGGGTCAGCCCCAGCATTTT.